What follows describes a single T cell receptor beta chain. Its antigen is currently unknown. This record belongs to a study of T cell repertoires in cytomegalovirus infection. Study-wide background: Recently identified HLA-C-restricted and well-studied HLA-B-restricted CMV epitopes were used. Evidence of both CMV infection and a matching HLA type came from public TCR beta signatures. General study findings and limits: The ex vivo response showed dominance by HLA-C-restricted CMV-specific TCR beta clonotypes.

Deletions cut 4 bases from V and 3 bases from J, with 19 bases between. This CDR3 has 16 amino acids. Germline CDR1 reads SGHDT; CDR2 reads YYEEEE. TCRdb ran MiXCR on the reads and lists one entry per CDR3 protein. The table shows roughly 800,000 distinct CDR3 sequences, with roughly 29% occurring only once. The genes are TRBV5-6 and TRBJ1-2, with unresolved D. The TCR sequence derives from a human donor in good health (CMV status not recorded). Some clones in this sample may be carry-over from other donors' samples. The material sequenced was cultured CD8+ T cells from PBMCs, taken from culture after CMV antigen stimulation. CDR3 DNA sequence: TGTGCCAGCAGCCGTAGCCGCGGCCTCGATTACTATGGCTACACCTTC. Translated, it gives CASSRSRGLDYYGYTF. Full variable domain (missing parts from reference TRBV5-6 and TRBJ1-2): DAGVTQSPTHLIKTRGQQVTLRCSPKSGHDTVSWYQQALGQGPQFIFQYYEEEERQRGNFPDRFSGHQFPNYSSELNVNALLLGDSALYLCASSRSRGLDYYGYTFGSGTRLTVV.